These 26 T cell receptor beta chains were sequenced from one sample in a study of blood T cell repertoires in COVID-19. Sequencing used immunoSEQ multiplex PCR; TCRdb keeps in-frame clones, though not all of them. The data hold about 98,000 clones, with approximately 84% observed a single time. The material sequenced was peripheral blood. The receptors were gathered from a human donor in a cohort sampled during active COVID-19.

V and J are TRBV19 and TRBJ2-7; possible D gene TRBD2, 6 bases. V lost 6 bases and J 2 bases, leaving 14 bases between the germline ends. Germline V gene sequence: CDR1 LNHDA, CDR2 SQIVND (reference sequence). CDR3 length: 14 amino acids. The CDR3 sequence is CASSDAGPTYEQYF. In DNA, the CDR3 is TGTGCCAGTAGCGATGCGGGACCTACCTACGAGCAGTACTTC.

As regards this clone: It is unclear where the CDR3 begins or ends on the DNA, so no DNA is shown, and the CDR3 is as TCRdb lists it. The V gene is TRBV21-1, the J gene TRBJ1-3. TRBV21-1 is a known pseudogene. The CDR3 totals 16 residues, both ends included. The CDR3 loop is CASSKVGGGSGNTIYF.

This chain links TRBV2 with TRBJ2-2; the match to TRBD1 covers 8 bases. Germline V gene sequence: CDR1 SNHLY, CDR2 FYNNEI. V dropped 7 bases and J dropped 6; count of bases not matched to a gene: 4. The CDR3 is 13 residues long. CDR3 amino acids: CASKDREAGELFF. The CDR3 DNA sequence: TGTGCCAGCAAGGACAGGGAGGCCGGGGAGCTGTTTTTT.

V and J are TRBV5-1 and TRBJ2-1; TRBD2 agrees at 9 bases. The CDR3 has 15 amino acids. CDR1 and CDR2 from the germline V gene are SGHRS and YFSETQ. V lost 1 base to trimming and J lost 9 bases; unmatched junction nucleotides: 8. The CDR3 is CASSLTLAGFSEQFF. The CDR3 nucleotides are TGCGCCAGCAGCTTGACCCTAGCGGGGTTCAGTGAGCAGTTCTTC. Filled out from reference TRBV5-1 and TRBJ2-1, the complete variable domain reads KAGVTQTPRYLIKTRGQQVTLSCSPISGHRSVSWYQQTPGQGLQFLFEYFSETQRNKGNFPGRFSGRQFSNSRSEMNVSTLELGDSALYLCASSLTLAGFSEQFFGPGTRLTVL.

The gene calls are TRBV11-3 and TRBJ1-2; a weak D match, TRBD1 (6 bases). The CDR3 runs to 13 residues. V gave up 3 bases and J gave up 10 bases, with 15 bases separating them. The germline V gene encodes CDR1 SGHNT and CDR2 YENEEA. The CDR3 is CASSFDRFVDYTF. In nucleotides, the CDR3 is TGTGCCAGCAGCTTCGACAGGTTCGTTGACTACACCTTC.

The chain uses TRBV18 and TRBJ1-4, with D possibly being TRBD1 (6 bases). Germline V lookup: CDR1 KGHSH, CDR2 LQKENI. The CDR3 extends over 15 amino acids. V gave up 2 bases and J gave up 4 bases, with 11 bases separating them. The CDR3 loop reads CASSPATGRNEKLFF. CDR3 sequence (DNA): TGTGCCAGCTCACCAGCGACAGGCCGTAATGAAAAACTGTTTTTT.

The chain has TRBV5-1 and TRBJ2-7; maybe TRBD2 (6 bases). CDR1 and CDR2 from the germline V gene are SGHRS and YFSETQ. This CDR3 spans 13 amino acids. Trimming pared 1 base from V and 5 bases from J, leaving 10 bases between. CDR3 bases: TGCGCCAGCAGCTTGACTAGCATCAACGAGCAGTACTTC. Amino acids: CASSLTSINEQYF.

The J gene is TRBJ1-5, the V gene TRBV10-2; D is undetermined. Germline lookup yields CDR1 WSHSY and CDR2 SAAADI. The CDR3 sequence is 11 residues long. V lost 9 bases and J 0 bases, leaving 3 bases between the germline ends. As DNA, the CDR3 is TGCGCCAGTCGTAGCAATCAGCCCCAGCATTTT. Protein product: CASRSNQPQHF.

The chain is built from TRBV6-5 and TRBJ1-5, with TRBD1 matching 9 bases. The trim removed 6 bases at V and 7 bases at J, leaving 7 bases unmatched. Germline CDR1 MNHEY, CDR2 SVGAGI. The CDR3 length is 14 residues. The CDR3: CASRQQGARQPQHF. CDR3 sequence (DNA): TGTGCCAGCAGACAACAGGGGGCTAGGCAGCCCCAGCATTTT.

V and J are TRBV15 and TRBJ2-5, with 9 bases aligning to TRBD2. J gave up 2 bases and V 1 base, and 5 bases lay outside the gene matches. From germline, CDR1 is LNHNV and CDR2 YYDKDF (reference sequence). The CDR3 length is 16 residues. The CDR3 here is CATSRGAGGRQETQYF. The CDR3 region has the DNA TGTGCCACCAGCAGAGGGGCGGGGGGGCGGCAAGAGACCCAGTACTTC. The full variable domain, its missing parts supplied by reference TRBV15 and TRBJ2-5, is DAMVIQNPRYQVTQFGKPVTLSCSQTLNHNVMYWYQQKSSQAPKLLFHYYDKDFNNEADTPDNFQSRRPNTSFCFLDIRSPGLGDTAMYLCATSRGAGGRQETQYFGPGTRLLVL.

In DNA, the CDR3 is TGTGCCAGCAGCCCGCGGGGGGGATTGGGTACGCAGTATTTT. It encodes CASSPRGGLGTQYF. J is TRBJ2-3 and V is TRBV13, with 9 bases identical to TRBD2. CDR3 length: 14 residues. Trimming took 5 bases from V and 8 from J; bases not matched to a gene: 8. Germline CDR1 is PRHDT and CDR2 is FYEKMQ (reference sequence).

The V gene is TRBV2, the J gene TRBJ2-5, with 9 bases lining up with TRBD2. Germline V lookup: CDR1 SNHLY, CDR2 FYNNEI. The V gene end was trimmed by 7 bases and the J gene end by 5 bases; junction bases not matched to a gene: 8. CDR3 size: 14 residues. The CDR3 loop is CASNLRGGQETQYF. The CDR3 region has the DNA TGTGCCAGCAATCTGCGGGGGGGCCAGGAGACCCAGTACTTC.

This chain links TRBV5-6 with TRBJ2-5, with TRBD2 identical over 11 bases. V shed 0 bases, J shed 4 bases, and the junction held 2 bases outside the gene matches. The CDR3 contains 15 residues. Germline lookup yields CDR1 SGHDT and CDR2 YYEEEE. The CDR3 sequence: CASSLVAGGRETQYF. CDR3 sequence (DNA): TGTGCCAGCAGCTTGGTAGCGGGGGGGCGAGAGACCCAGTACTTC.

V usage is TRBV7-8 and J usage is TRBJ2-2; 9 positions agree with TRBD1. CDR3 length: 16 residues. CDR1 is SGHVS, CDR2 FQNEAQ, per germline. With V trimmed by 5 bases and J by 5 bases, 9 bases remained unmatched. The CDR3 DNA reads as TGTGCCAGCAGCATCGTTGGACAGGGGTTAACCGGGGAGCTGTTTTTT. It codes for CASSIVGQGLTGELFF. Full variable domain (remainder filled in from reference TRBV7-8 and TRBJ2-2): GAGVSQSPRYKVAKRGQDVALRCDPISGHVSLFWYQQALGQGPEFLTYFQNEAQLDKSGLPSDRFFAERPEGSVSTLKIQRTQQEDSAVYLCASSIVGQGLTGELFFGEGSRLTVL.

This clone has just a few counts. The genes are TRBV12-5 and TRBJ2-1; D remains unclear. This CDR3 contains 11 residues. From germline, CDR1 is LGHNT and CDR2 FRNRAP. Trimming cost V 3 bases and J 7 bases, with 4 bases left between them. DNA for the CDR3: TGTGCTAGTGGTTTCGGGAATGAGCAGTTCTTC. Its protein product is CASGFGNEQFF. Full variable domain (missing parts from reference TRBV12-5 and TRBJ2-1): DARVTQTPRHKVTEMGQEVTMRCQPILGHNTVFWYRQTMMQGLELLAYFRNRAPLDDSGMPKDRFSAEMPDATLATLKIQPSEPRDSAVYFCASGFGNEQFFGPGTRLTVL.

The V call is TRBV18, the J call TRBJ2-1; 9 bases match TRBD1. Germline V CDR1 and CDR2: KGHSH, LQKENI. The trim removed 6 bases at V and 7 bases at J, leaving 10 bases unmatched. The CDR3 covers 15 residues. CDR3 amino acids: CASSQGGQGVNEQFF. The CDR3 DNA is TGTGCCAGCTCTCAGGGGGGACAGGGCGTTAATGAGCAGTTCTTC. The variable domain in full, with the rest retrieved from reference TRBV18 and TRBJ2-1, is NAGVMQNPRHLVRRRGQEARLRCSPMKGHSHVYWYRQLPEEGLKFMVYLQKENIIDESGMPKERFSAEFPKEGPSILRIQQVVRGDSAAYFCASSQGGQGVNEQFFGPGTRLTVL.

The chain is built from TRBV7-2 and TRBJ2-6; D may be TRBD1 (5 bases). This CDR3 has 17 residues. The V end was cut by 3 bases, the J end by 0 bases, with 12 bases between. Per the germline V gene, CDR1 is SGHTA and CDR2 is FQGNSA. In DNA form, the CDR3 reads TGTGCCAGCAGCTTTCAGGGCAGGCTCTCTGGGGCCAACGTCCTGACTTTC. Translated: CASSFQGRLSGANVLTF.

CDR3 sequence (DNA): TGTGCCAGCAGCCTGACAGACAACACTGAAGCTTTCTTT. Protein sequence: CASSLTDNTEAFF. The genes are TRBV14 and TRBJ1-1, with a tentative D call TRBD1 (5 bases). V lost 4 bases and J 2 bases, leaving 8 bases between the germline ends. The CDR3 contains 13 residues. CDR1 SGHDN and CDR2 FVKESK come from the germline V gene.

The sample holds one count of this clone. The chain recombines TRBV7-9 with TRBJ2-7; TRBD2 might be the D (5 bases). The CDR3 contains 16 residues. V lost 5 bases and J lost 6, with 23 bases in between. Germline CDR1 reads SEHNR; CDR2 reads FQNEAQ (reference sequence). DNA for the CDR3: TGTGCCAGCAGCCCCTGGACTGCCCGGAATTTCGGCGAGCAGTACTTC. Translation: CASSPWTARNFGEQYF.

The chain has TRBV4-3 and TRBJ1-4, with TRBD1 identical over 7 bases. The germline V gene has CDR1 LGHNA and CDR2 YSLEER. Trimming at V came to 4 bases and at J to 4 bases, leaving 9 bases not matched to a gene. This CDR3 contains 16 residues. The CDR3 loop reads CASSLDWTGFNEKLFF. The CDR3 bases are TGCGCCAGCAGCCTTGATTGGACAGGCTTTAATGAAAAACTGTTTTTT.

V usage is TRBV3-1 (or the pseudogene TRBV3-2) and J usage is TRBJ2-3; TRBD2 matches at 11 bases. J lost 0 bases, V lost 3 bases, and 14 bases had no gene match. The CDR3 is 20 amino acids. Germline CDR1 reads LGHDT; CDR2 reads YNNKEL (reference sequence). CDR3 residues: CASSQRPSGGHFPSTDTQYF. CDR3 bases: TGTGCCAGCAGCCAGAGGCCTAGCGGGGGGCACTTTCCTAGCACAGATACGCAGTATTTT.

The chain carries TRBV6-6 and TRBJ1-1, with TRBD1 matching 8 bases. This CDR3 is built from 13 residues. J gave up 7 bases and V 6 bases, and 7 bases lay outside the gene matches. From germline, CDR1 is MNHNY and CDR2 SVGAGI (reference sequence). Here the CDR3 reads CASSSRGQGEAFF. The CDR3 nucleotides read TGTGCCAGCAGCTCCAGGGGGCAGGGTGAAGCTTTCTTT.

The chain combines TRBV11-2 with TRBJ2-7, with D maybe TRBD2 (5 bases). The CDR3 extends over 15 amino acids. Germline lookup yields CDR1 SGHAT and CDR2 FQNNGV. V lost 5 bases and J 3 bases, leaving 17 bases between the germline ends. The CDR3 DNA reads as TGTGCCAGCAGCCCACTAGGGAGTAGGGTCTACGAGCAGTACTTC. Translated: CASSPLGSRVYEQYF. The full variable domain, its missing parts supplied by reference TRBV11-2 and TRBJ2-7, is EAGVAQSPRYKIIEKRQSVAFWCNPISGHATLYWYQQILGQGPKLLIQFQNNGVVDDSQLPKDRFSAERLKGVDSTLKIQPAKLEDSAVYLCASSPLGSRVYEQYFGPGTRLTVT.

The rearrangement links TRBV4-3 to TRBJ2-1; 12 bases align to TRBD2. CDR3 size: 16 residues. Losses at the gene ends were 5 bases for V and 4 bases for J; bases not matched to a gene: 6. Germline CDR1 is LGHNA and CDR2 is YSLEER. The chain's CDR3 is CASSSGLAGGYNEQFF. The DNA of the CDR3 is TGCGCCAGCAGCTCGGGGCTAGCGGGGGGGTACAATGAGCAGTTCTTC.

V gene TRBV7-2 combines with J gene TRBJ2-4, with D possibly being TRBD1 (7 bases). This CDR3 is 13 amino acids long. Germline V lookup: CDR1 SGHTA, CDR2 FQGNSA. With 1 base removed from V and 14 bases from J, the gap between germline ends came to 15 bases. DNA of the CDR3: TGTGCCAGCAGCTTAGGCCATAGCAGGGGGGAGTACTTC. Protein product: CASSLGHSRGEYF.

The chain combines TRBV7-2 with TRBJ2-5; TRBD1 is a possible D gene (5 bases). Germline lookup yields CDR1 SGHTA and CDR2 FQGNSA. This CDR3 region has 16 residues. Between the trimmed V and J ends, which lost 4 bases and 5 bases, there was a span of 20 bases. The CDR3 is CASSSLAQGLGETQYF. Here the CDR3 DNA reads TGTGCCAGCAGCTCCTTAGCCCAGGGCTTAGGGGAGACCCAGTACTTC.